This T cell receptor beta chain was captured in a study of T-cell reconstitution after alpha-beta-depleted transplantation in children (dated by TCRdb to the mid-2010s). With regard to the full study: The study quantitatively tracked T-cell immune reconstitution after TCRalphabeta/CD19-depleted allogeneic hematopoietic cell transplantation in children using TCR repertoire profiling.

Library method: PCR. TCRdb names Illumina HiSeq 2500 as the instrument used. TCR library preparation used molecular barcoding, with unique molecular identifiers applied to normalize quantification of the TCRbeta repertoire. The public reads were reprocessed in TCRdb via fastp at Q25 and MiXCR, keeping in-frame beta chains. One record per CDR3 amino acid sequence lists the most common genes and DNA. For this sample there are about 610,000 distinct CDR3 sequences; roughly a tenth appear just once. The ten most abundant clones make up 3.5% to 5% of the sample. Points on this clonotype: The antigen it binds to is not known. Within one base of it there is no much larger clone, and no base qualities were kept.

Source: PBMCs from the stem cell graft donor, taken from the stem cell graft. The source is a human donor who donated a stem cell graft to a child with acute myeloid leukemia.

The DNA is TGTGCCAGCAGCAGGGGGGGGACCCCCTACGAGCAGTACTTC. It is translated as CASSRGGTPYEQYF. The chain employs TRBV7-2 and TRBJ2-7; TRBD2 is a weak D gene call, 7 bases matching. CDR1 is given as SGHTA and CDR2 as FQGNSA, both from the germline V gene. From cysteine to phenylalanine, the CDR3 is 14 amino acids long. Here the CDR3 DNA is all that survives: 42 bases in frame from base 1. V loses 5 bases, J loses 2 bases, and the germline ends lie 13 bases apart.